This TCR beta chain was documented in a study of cytomegalovirus exposure and HLA in healthy donors. Study as a whole: The approximately 670 first-cohort repertoires shared a platform with the approximately 110 validation repertoires, as reported in a later analysis. Regarding the study as a whole: Many donors shared some public TCRs, even though most TCR sequences were rare. It was reported that the classifier diagnosed cytomegalovirus status with high specificity and sensitivity in both the original and validation cohorts.

On this clone itself: The antigen is unknown. One end of the junction is discordant with germline, which a read error may explain.

Germline CDR1 and CDR2: MDHEN and SYDVKM. The CDR3 has 12 residues. The donors were members of the validation cohort, which comprised about 120 subjects and was separate from the first cohort of 666 subjects. Measured with immunoSEQ multiplex PCR; TCRdb has only the in-frame clones, and not every one. Found here are some 250,000 clones, around 90% of them singletons; the top ten hold about 0.36%. The sequencing input was PBMCs. This sequence joins TRBV28 and TRBJ1-5, with D uncertain. This receptor was identified in a woman between 18 and 29 years old in good health and CMV-seronegative. The CDR3 bases are TGTGCCAGCAGTTTAAGCATTCAGCCCCAGCATTTT. This encodes CASSLSIQPQHF. Full variable domain (remainder filled in from reference TRBV28 and TRBJ1-5): DVKVTQSSRYLVKRTGEKVFLECVQDMDHENMFWYRQDPGLGLRLIYFSYDVKMKEKGDIPEGYSVSREKKERFSLILESASTNQTSMYLCASSLSIQPQHFGDGTRLSIL.